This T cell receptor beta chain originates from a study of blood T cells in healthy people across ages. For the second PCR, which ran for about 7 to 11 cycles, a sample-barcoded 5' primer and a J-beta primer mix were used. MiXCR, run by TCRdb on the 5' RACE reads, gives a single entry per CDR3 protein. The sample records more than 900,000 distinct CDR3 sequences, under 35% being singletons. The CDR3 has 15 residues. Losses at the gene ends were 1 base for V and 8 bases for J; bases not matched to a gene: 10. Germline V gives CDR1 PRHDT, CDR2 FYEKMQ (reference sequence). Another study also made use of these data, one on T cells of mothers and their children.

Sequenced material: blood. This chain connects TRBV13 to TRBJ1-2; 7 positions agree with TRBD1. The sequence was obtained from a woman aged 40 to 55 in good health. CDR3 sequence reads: CASSLELQGKVGYTF. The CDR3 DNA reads TGTGCCAGCAGCTTAGAACTACAGGGGAAGGTCGGCTACACCTTC. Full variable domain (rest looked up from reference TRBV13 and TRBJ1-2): AAGVIQSPRHLIKEKRETATLKCYPIPRHDTVYWYQQGPGQDPQFLISFYEKMQSDKGSIPDRFSAQQFSDYHSELNMSSLELGDSALYFCASSLELQGKVGYTFGSGTRLTVV.